This T cell receptor (beta chain) came from a study of cytomegalovirus exposure and HLA in healthy donors. The CDR3 length is 14 residues. Looked up from germline, CDR1 is SNHLY and CDR2 is FYNNEI. The J segment lost 4 bases and the V segment lost 4 bases, leaving 7 bases of the junction unmatched. Study-level findings and limits: The study flagged roughly 160 TCR beta chains as cytomegalovirus-associated. The majority of TCR sequences were rare, yet some public TCRs appeared in many donors. The analysis excluded some indistinguishable V segments, including TRBV6-2 and TRBV6-3.

Vbeta (60) and Jbeta (13) primers were used in the PCR. Profiled with immunoSEQ multiplex PCR; TCRdb holds only in-frame clones, not every one. The sample has 65,000 to 95,000 clones; the top ten hold 6% to 8%. Details on this clone: Its antigen is undetermined.

V is TRBV2 and J is TRBJ2-7, with TRBD1 matching over 7 bases. The material sequenced was PBMCs. The receptor's source is a female donor in good health and CMV-seropositive. The CDR3 region has the DNA TGTGCCAGCAGTGGTCAGGGGGTCGCTTACGAGCAGTACTTC. This codes for CASSGQGVAYEQYF.